These 26 T cell receptor beta chains came from one sample sequenced in a study of shared clonotypes between healthy human individuals. Sequenced by immunoSEQ multiplex PCR; TCRdb stores in-frame clones only, minus some. This table has more than 2,000,000 clones, more than 85% appearing once. Sequencing was carried out using naive CD4+ T cells from PBMCs. Stated subset: CD45RA+ positively selected. The receptors derive from a man aged 18 to 29 in good health. Some clones in this sample may be carry-over from other donors' samples.

The gene calls are TRBV7-9 and TRBJ2-7, with 9 bases lining up with TRBD2. The ends lost 4 bases at V and 6 bases at J; junction bases unmatched: 10. The germline gives CDR1 SEHNR, CDR2 FQNEAQ (reference sequence). The length of the CDR3 is 15 residues. CDR3 protein: CASSSRSSGSAEQYF. DNA of the CDR3: TGTGCCAGCAGCTCCCGGAGTAGCGGGAGTGCCGAGCAGTACTTC.

The V and J genes are TRBV4-1 and TRBJ2-2; 15 bases fit TRBD2. Trimming cost V 4 bases and J 6 bases; bases outside gene matches: 15. Germline CDR1 MGHRA, CDR2 YSYEKL. The CDR3 runs to 20 residues. The DNA for the CDR3 is TGCGCCAGCAGCCGCTTTGGACTAGCGGGAGGGTCCTTAAGAGCCGGGGAGCTGTTTTTT. As protein: CASSRFGLAGGSLRAGELFF.

This clone is a singleton in its sample. This chain connects TRBV4-1 to TRBJ1-4; the D is unclear. From germline, CDR1 is MGHRA and CDR2 YSYEKL. This CDR3 is 16 amino acids long. The germline V and J ends were trimmed by 0 bases and 9 bases, with 17 bases remaining between them. The CDR3 DNA sequence: TGCGCCAGCAGCCAAGATATGAGGACGGCGGGTCAAAAACTGTTTTTT. Translation: CASSQDMRTAGQKLFF.

The chain combines TRBV7-2 with TRBJ1-5; 9 nucleotides match TRBD1. Germline-derived CDR1 and CDR2 are SGHTA and FQGNSA. This CDR3 is built from 13 residues. The junction had 2 bases not matched to a gene; V was cut back by 0 bases and J by 11 bases. Here the CDR3 reads CASSLARTGAQHF. CDR3 DNA: TGTGCCAGCAGCTTAGCTCGGACAGGGGCCCAGCATTTT.

The CDR3 loop is CASSLSRGYTEAFF. The CDR3, as DNA: TGTGCCAGCAGCTTAAGTCGGGGTTACACTGAAGCTTTCTTT. This chain uses TRBV7-2 with TRBJ1-1; D uncertain. CDR1 and CDR2 (germline): SGHTA, FQGNSA. The CDR3 contains 14 residues. V lost 2 bases, J lost 3 bases, and 10 bases lay in between.

V usage is TRBV15 and J usage is TRBJ1-5; no reliable D call. Trimming took 5 bases from V and 4 from J, leaving 15 bases between them. The CDR3 consists of 15 residues. CDR1 and CDR2 (germline): LNHNV, YYDKDF (reference sequence). Here the CDR3 reads CATSLDRAVNQPQHF. In DNA, the CDR3 is TGTGCCACCAGCCTAGATCGGGCAGTAAATCAGCCCCAGCATTTT.

This clone was seen once. The genes are TRBV4-3 and TRBJ2-7; perhaps TRBD2 as D (6 bases). Germline loops: CDR1 LGHNA, CDR2 YSLEER. The CDR3 has 15 amino acids. The V gene lost 0 bases and the J gene lost 1 base, with 10 bases spanning the gap. The CDR3 nucleotides are TGCGCCAGCAGCCAAGATGGCGCGGGATCCTACGAGCAGTACTTC. Protein: CASSQDGAGSYEQYF.

The V and J genes are TRBV6-5 and TRBJ2-2; D is perhaps TRBD1 (6 bases). V gave up 4 bases and J gave up 5 bases, with 17 bases separating them. CDR1 MNHEY and CDR2 SVGAGI come from the germline V gene. This CDR3 contains 16 residues. This chain's CDR3 is CASSSARGGRTGELFF. CDR3 nucleotide sequence: TGTGCCAGCAGTTCCGCAAGAGGGGGAAGGACCGGGGAGCTGTTTTTT.

J is TRBJ2-2 and V is TRBV7-9, with D tentatively TRBD1 (5 bases). Germline CDR1 and CDR2: SEHNR and FQNEAQ (reference sequence). Trimming shortened V by 3 bases and J by 2 bases, and 10 bases separated the two germline ends. The CDR3 covers 15 residues. CDR3 sequence: CASSFTGTNTGELFF. CDR3 bases: TGTGCCAGCAGCTTCACAGGAACCAACACCGGGGAGCTGTTTTTT.

The chain combines TRBV28 with TRBJ2-3; unclear D gene. Trimming stripped 4 bases from V and 0 bases from J, with 5 bases between. Germline V gene data show CDR1 as MDHEN and CDR2 as SYDVKM. The CDR3 contains 13 residues. The CDR3 protein is CASSYSSTDTQYF. CDR3 nucleotide sequence: TGTGCCAGCAGTTATTCTAGCACAGATACGCAGTATTTT.

The chain uses TRBV7-9 and TRBJ2-1; TRBD2 might be the D (6 bases). Germline CDR1 SEHNR, CDR2 FQNEAQ (reference sequence). The V end lost 1 base, the J end lost 5 bases, and 12 bases lay between the germline ends. The CDR3 is 15 residues long. The CDR3 DNA is TGTGCCAGCAGCTTAGGCGGGACTCGTGACAATGAGCAGTTCTTC. Translated, it gives CASSLGGTRDNEQFF.

This chain uses TRBV7-3 with TRBJ2-7; D unresolved. This CDR3 has 15 amino acids. From germline, CDR1 is SGHTA and CDR2 FQGTGA. The ends were cut back, 2 bases at V and 0 bases at J, with 11 bases in the middle. The CDR3 coding sequence is TGTGCCAGCAGCTTAGCGAGCATTAGCTCCTACGAGCAGTACTTC. Residues: CASSLASISSYEQYF.

The chain links TRBV29-1 to TRBJ1-1; TRBD1 agrees at 12 bases. The CDR3 covers 13 residues. V gave up 4 bases and J gave up 9 bases; unmatched junction bases: 6. Germline CDR1 SQVTM, CDR2 ANQGSEA. Here the CDR3 reads CSVVSGQGAKAFF. In DNA form, the CDR3 reads TGCAGCGTTGTCTCGGGACAGGGGGCAAAAGCTTTCTTT.

The chain joins TRBV15 to TRBJ2-1; D unclear. The CDR3 contains 16 residues. Per germline, CDR1 LNHNV and CDR2 YYDKDF (reference sequence). V lost 7 bases and J lost 0, with 16 bases in between. The CDR3 is CATIPDGTYSYNEQFF. The CDR3 DNA reads as TGTGCCACCATCCCGGACGGAACCTACTCCTACAATGAGCAGTTCTTC.

With regard to this clone: This specimen includes other DNA sequences encoding the same CDR3. This chain joins TRBV18 and TRBJ2-5, with D possibly TRBD2 on 5 matching bases. Germline values: CDR1 KGHSH, CDR2 LQKENI. With 0 bases removed from V and 5 bases from J, the gap between germline ends came to 7 bases. CDR3 length: 13 residues. The CDR3 nucleotides read TGTGCCAGCTCACCACCGGGAGTTGAGACCCAGTACTTC. This translates into CASSPPGVETQYF. The whole variable domain, filled in from reference TRBV18 and TRBJ2-5, reads NAGVMQNPRHLVRRRGQEARLRCSPMKGHSHVYWYRQLPEEGLKFMVYLQKENIIDESGMPKERFSAEFPKEGPSILRIQQVVRGDSAAYFCASSPPGVETQYFGPGTRLLVL.

The chain is built from TRBV19 and TRBJ2-5, with D perhaps being TRBD1 or TRBD2 (6 bases each). Trimming cost V 3 bases and J 5 bases, with 22 bases left between them. The CDR3 has 17 amino acids. The V gene's germline CDR1 is LNHDA and CDR2 SQIVND (reference sequence). CDR3 loop: CASSIAPVRGGGETQYF. CDR3 DNA: TGTGCCAGTAGTATCGCCCCTGTCAGGGGAGGTGGGGAGACCCAGTACTTC.

The J gene is TRBJ2-1, the V gene TRBV10-3; 9 nucleotides agree with TRBD2. This CDR3 spans 15 amino acids. Trimming removed 3 bases from V and 5 bases from J; junction bases left unmatched: 5. Germline CDR1 reads ENHRY; CDR2 reads SYGVKD. The DNA of the CDR3 is TGTGCCATCAGTGATAGCGGGAGACGCGACAATGAGCAGTTCTTC. Its protein product is CAISDSGRRDNEQFF.

The chain combines TRBV4-2 with TRBJ2-1, with no clear D. The CDR3 is made up of 15 amino acids. The germline gives CDR1 LGHNA, CDR2 YNFKEQ. Deletions cut 0 bases from V and 6 bases from J, with 12 bases between. In nucleotides, the CDR3 is TGTGCCAGCAGCCAAGAAGTGGCCGGCTTCAATGAGCAGTTCTTC. It codes for CASSQEVAGFNEQFF.

The CDR3 loop is CASSLFRGTYGYTF. Here the CDR3 DNA reads TGTGCCAGCAGCTTATTCAGGGGGACCTATGGCTACACCTTC. The chain couples TRBV7-2 to TRBJ1-2, with 7 positions matching TRBD1. This CDR3 is built from 14 residues. Germline V gives CDR1 SGHTA, CDR2 FQGNSA. V was clipped by 2 bases and J by 4 bases; unmatched bases: 4.

On this clone itself: This specimen includes other DNA sequences encoding the same CDR3. This sequence joins TRBV6-4 and TRBJ1-1; TRBD1 might be the D (5 bases). This CDR3 comprises 13 residues. The V end was cut by 5 bases, the J end by 1 base, with 8 bases between. CDR1 and CDR2 (germline): MRHNA, SNTAGT. CDR3: CASSQQGNTEAFF. Written as DNA, the CDR3 is TGTGCCAGCAGTCAGCAGGGGAACACTGAAGCTTTCTTT.

The genes are TRBV5-4 and TRBJ1-2, with TRBD1 identical over 9 bases. The CDR3 contains 16 residues. V was clipped by 0 bases and J by 7 bases; unmatched bases: 10. Germline V gene data show CDR1 as SGHNT and CDR2 as YYREEE (reference sequence). The CDR3 protein is CASSLAKQGAGAGYTF. The DNA for the CDR3 is TGTGCCAGCAGCTTGGCCAAACAGGGGGCCGGGGCTGGCTACACCTTC.

This sequence joins TRBV7-9 and TRBJ2-7; D call uncertain. V was shortened by 5 bases and J by 0 bases, with 17 bases between the two germline ends. The CDR3 totals 16 residues. Germline lookup yields CDR1 SEHNR and CDR2 FQNEAQ (reference sequence). CDR3 protein: CASSPQAPRLSYEQYF. The CDR3 DNA sequence: TGTGCCAGCAGCCCGCAAGCGCCACGCCTCTCCTACGAGCAGTACTTC.

The V call is TRBV2, the J call TRBJ2-5; maybe TRBD2 (6 bases). The CDR3 runs 15 residues. The germline gives CDR1 SNHLY, CDR2 FYNNEI. Trimming took off 10 bases at V and 2 bases at J, with 20 bases between the two ends. The DNA for the CDR3 is TGTGCCACAACGATGGGGGGTCCCCTTCAAGAGACCCAGTACTTC. Protein product: CATTMGGPLQETQYF.

The rearrangement uses TRBV6-6 and TRBJ1-3, with D uncertain. Trimming took off 0 bases at V and 2 bases at J, with 11 bases between the two ends. The CDR3 has 16 residues. CDR1 MNHNY and CDR2 SVGAGI come from the germline V gene (reference sequence). As DNA, the CDR3 is TGTGCCAGCAGTTACTCTACCAATTTAGCTGGAAACACCATATATTTT. Translating it yields CASSYSTNLAGNTIYF.

The CDR3 here is CASSQEQQGGNEKLFF. CDR3 sequence (DNA): TGTGCCAGCAGCCAAGAGCAACAGGGAGGAAATGAAAAACTGTTTTTT. The rearrangement joins TRBV4-2 to TRBJ1-4; TRBD1 is a possible D gene (6 bases). The CDR3 loop spans 16 amino acids. Between the trimmed V and J ends, which lost 0 bases and 5 bases, there was a span of 13 bases. CDR1 and CDR2 from the germline V gene are LGHNA and YNFKEQ.

This chain links TRBV30 with TRBJ2-1; tentative D call: TRBD2 (5 bases). Trimming shortened V by 4 bases and J by 1 base, and 11 bases separated the two germline ends. The CDR3 has 14 residues. CDR1 and CDR2 (germline): GTSNPN, SVGIG (reference sequence). CDR3 protein: CAWNQRVSYNEQFF. CDR3 DNA sequence: TGTGCCTGGAACCAGAGGGTTTCCTACAATGAGCAGTTCTTC.